The rows below give T cell receptor beta chains drawn from one sample of a study of T cell responses to AZD1222 COVID-19 vaccine. Using immunoSEQ multiplex PCR, the repertoire was profiled, and TCRdb retains in-frame clones only, with some absent. This table has more than 150,000 clones, 90% to 95% appearing once. The sample in question was peripheral blood, obtained 28 days after the second AZD1222 dose. All receptors come from an adult who received the AZD1222 COVID-19 vaccine. CDR3s include the opening cysteine and the closing phenylalanine or tryptophan. The D gene is left open where the match is weak. The listing skips clone size in some rows; elsewhere it reads once, few, many or a size class.

d_call: -
v_call: TRBV5-4
j_call: TRBJ1-1
clone_size: -
cdr3_aa: CAGSLRGPTEAFF
cdr3_nt: TGTGCCGGCAGCTTGCGGGGGCCCACTGAAGCTTTCTTT

d_call: -
v_call: TRBV2
j_call: TRBJ2-5
clone_size: -
cdr3_aa: CASSTRQKETQYF
cdr3_nt: TGTGCCAGCAGTACCCGACAGAAAGAGACCCAGTACTTC

d_call: TRBD1
v_call: TRBV4-1
j_call: TRBJ1-5
clone_size: once
cdr3_aa: CASSQPGQRYSNQPQHF
cdr3_nt: TGCGCCAGCAGCCAACCGGGACAGCGCTATAGCAATCAGCCCCAGCATTTT

d_call: -
v_call: TRBV6-1
j_call: TRBJ1-3
clone_size: -
cdr3_aa: CASSEATGGQGKNTIYF
cdr3_nt: TGTGCCAGCAGTGAAGCAACCGGGGGGCAGGGCAAGAACACCATATATTTT

d_call: -
v_call: TRBV7-5
j_call: TRBJ1-5
clone_size: -
cdr3_aa: CARSLVAAGQLGANSNQPQHF
cdr3_nt: TGTGCCAGAAGCTTAGTTGCGGCAGGGCAATTGGGGGCTAATAGCAATCAGCCCCAGCATTTT

d_call: -
v_call: TRBV7-8
j_call: TRBJ1-2
clone_size: few
cdr3_aa: CASSLVLSGGYTF
cdr3_nt: TGTGCCAGCAGCTTAGTTCTCTCGGGTGGCTACACCTTC

d_call: -
v_call: TRBV5-4
j_call: TRBJ1-2
clone_size: -
cdr3_aa: CASSLGALALNYGYTF
cdr3_nt: TGTGCCAGCAGCTTGGGGGCCCTGGCGTTAAACTATGGCTACACCTTC

d_call: -
v_call: TRBV27
j_call: TRBJ1-2
clone_size: -
cdr3_aa: CASSLGRGGYGYTF
cdr3_nt: TGTGCCAGCAGTTTAGGACGGGGGGGCTATGGCTACACCTTC

d_call: -
v_call: TRBV7-2
j_call: TRBJ1-5
clone_size: -
cdr3_aa: CASSLYGGDSNQPQHF
cdr3_nt: TGTGCCAGCAGCTTATACGGGGGGGACAGCAATCAGCCCCAGCATTTT

d_call: -
v_call: TRBV7-9
j_call: TRBJ1-3
clone_size: once
cdr3_aa: CASSLLTAGNTIYF
cdr3_nt: TGTGCCAGCAGCTTATTGACAGCTGGAAACACCATATATTTT

d_call: -
v_call: TRBV6-4
j_call: TRBJ2-3
clone_size: -
cdr3_aa: CASSALGGTQYF
cdr3_nt: TGTGCCAGCAGTGCCTTGGGGGGAACGCAGTATTTT

d_call: -
v_call: TRBV2
j_call: TRBJ1-1
clone_size: once
cdr3_aa: CASSELAPEAFF
cdr3_nt: TGTGCCAGCAGTGAATTGGCGCCTGAAGCTTTCTTT

d_call: -
v_call: TRBV6-6
j_call: TRBJ1-1
clone_size: -
cdr3_aa: CASSPYTEAFF
cdr3_nt: TGTGCCAGCAGTCCTTACACTGAAGCTTTCTTT

d_call: -
v_call: TRBV18
j_call: TRBJ1-6
clone_size: -
cdr3_aa: CASSELNSPLHF
cdr3_nt: TGTGCCAGCTCTGAACTTAATTCACCCCTCCACTTT

d_call: -
v_call: TRBV18
j_call: TRBJ1-1
clone_size: -
cdr3_aa: CASSPAGTEAFF
cdr3_nt: TGTGCCAGCTCACCAGCAGGGACTGAAGCTTTCTTT